This T cell receptor (beta chain) was observed in a study of response to subunit inactivated influenza vaccine (dated by TCRdb to 2017 to 2018). Some background on the complete study: Deep quantitative T cell receptor repertoire profiling was used in the study to track responses to a trivalent subunit inactivated influenza vaccine. Beyond this particular receptor, the publication reports: The authors suggested that each seasonal influenza vaccination may recruit only a limited number of new T cells.

Library preparation employed RT-PCR. Sequencing relied on an Illumina HiSeq 2500. The public reads were run again by TCRdb, first through fastp at Q25 and then through MiXCR, and only productive beta chains were kept. Under each unique CDR3 protein, matching rows form one entry showing the most common genes and DNA. This sample gives more than 500,000 distinct CDR3 sequences in total; about 11% of them show up just once. The ten largest account for approximately 10% of the sample. There are 12 amino acids in the CDR3, from cysteine to phenylalanine inclusive. The read is trimmed to its CDR3 DNA, 36 bases read in frame from base 1. Cut back by 6 bases and 0 bases, the V and J ends lie 6 bases apart. The germline V gene gives CDR1 as SQVTM and CDR2 as ANQGSEA. This clonotype was seen many times. Its antigen is unknown. Per-base qualities were not stored, and no clone one base away is much larger. These sequences were also reported in another study, on T cells expressing NK-cell markers. As noted in the second study: TCR beta cDNA libraries were made by 5'RACE template switching that added a universal primer site and unique molecular identifiers. Three sorted T-cell subsets (CD3+CD56+NKG2C+, CD3+CD56+NKG2C- and CD3+CD56-NKG2C+) from roughly 8 donors had their TCR beta-chain repertoires profiled. Seven of the eight sequenced donors were HCMV-seropositive and one was HCMV-seronegative. To restrict sorting to alphabetaTCR-expressing T cells, an anti-gammadeltaTCR antibody was added in several experiments. For more than 5 donors, the dominant CD3+CD56+NKG2C+ clonotypes were among the top 10 CD8+ clonotypes and accounted for 1.0-7.0% of CD8+ T cells. Those dominant clonotypes were again the most abundant among CD3+CD56-NKG2C+ cells in a handful of donors, at about 25-65%. Whether the expanded NKG2C-expressing T cell clones were specific for HCMV antigens was left unclear. All eight donors whose samples were sequenced were randomly selected healthy volunteers, three of them men and five women. To determine HCMV serostatus, a commercial ELISA kit was used to detect HCMV-specific IgG in serum. Peripheral blood mononuclear cells were isolated from blood by Ficoll density gradient centrifugation. For five or six donors, bulk peripheral blood T-cell repertoires were also sequenced from unsorted PBMC. Priming for cDNA synthesis came from the TCR beta constant segment, and two successive PCR amplification steps followed. Libraries were sequenced as 2 x 150 bp reads on Illumina HiSeq 2000/2500, MiSeq or NextSeq. MIGEC handled demultiplexing of the reads and grouping by UMI, while MiTCR was used to assemble and quantify clonotypes. Only TCR cDNA sequences supported by at least two reads were kept to exclude erroneous sequences. The tcR package was used for downstream repertoire analysis, and clonotypes were matched between fractions using CDR3 nucleotide sequence together with V segment. VDJmatch was used to annotate antigen specificity against VDJdb, with one amino acid substitution in CDR3 allowed.

The sequenced sample was PBMCs from blood, obtained on the day of vaccination. The source of this sequence is a man in his fifties who received an inactivated influenza vaccine. Donor details come from another sample of the same person, matched by shared clones. This chain joins TRBV29-1 to TRBJ2-4; the D gene lacks a confident call. This receptor has the CDR3 CSVRVAKNIQYF. The nucleotides read TGCAGCGTCCGCGTAGCCAAAAACATTCAGTACTTC.